The 8 T cell receptor beta chains below all came from one sample that was sequenced in a study of T cells after yellow fever vaccination. TCRdb redid the calling of the 5' RACE reads with MiXCR, one entry per CDR3 protein. Of about 550,000 distinct CDR3 sequences listed, about a fifth were seen once; the top ten hold roughly an eighth. Sequenced material: PBMCs, taken 15 days after the yellow fever booster vaccination. Source of these receptors: a man in his thirties or forties who received the YFV17D yellow fever vaccine.

The chain carries TRBV4-3 and TRBJ2-7; weak D call: TRBD2 (6 bases). This CDR3 spans 15 amino acids. V lost 2 bases to trimming and J lost 0 bases, with 11 bases between them. The germline CDR1 and CDR2 sequences are LGHNA and YSLEER. CDR3 DNA sequence: TGCGCCAGCAGCCAAAGTGGGGGGAGCTCCTACGAGCAGTACTTC. It specifies CASSQSGGSSYEQYF.

This clonotype was counted between two and nine times. V usage is TRBV5-6 and J usage is TRBJ2-1, with D tentatively TRBD1 or TRBD2 (6 bases each). Per germline, CDR1 SGHDT and CDR2 YYEEEE. This CDR3 is 15 amino acids long. The V end lost 0 bases, the J end lost 9 bases, and 16 bases lay between the germline ends. CDR3 in amino acids: CASSLAGIRGAEQFF. The DNA for the CDR3 is TGTGCCAGCAGCTTGGCCGGGATAAGGGGGGCTGAGCAGTTCTTC.

The rearrangement uses TRBV29-1 and TRBJ2-1, with D perhaps matching TRBD2 (7 bases). Trimming pared 7 bases from V and 3 bases from J, leaving 16 bases between. Germline CDR1 and CDR2: SQVTM and ANQGSEA. The CDR3 loop spans 14 amino acids. The CDR3 sequence is CSGRGGDFYNEQFF. CDR3 DNA: TGCAGCGGAAGAGGGGGGGACTTCTACAATGAGCAGTTCTTC.

This clonotype was observed a handful of times. The J gene is TRBJ1-3, the V gene TRBV5-6, with 7 bases aligning to TRBD1. Germline V CDR1 and CDR2: SGHDT, YYEEEE. The junction had 2 bases not matched to a gene; V was cut back by 2 bases and J by 3 bases. The CDR3 totals 14 residues. CDR3 nucleotide sequence: TGTGCCAGCAGCTTAAACAGGGGTGGAAACACCATATATTTT. Amino acid sequence: CASSLNRGGNTIYF.

This clonotype was found a few times. This rearrangement joins TRBV12-3 or TRBV12-4 to TRBJ2-3, with D maybe TRBD2 (6 bases). The CDR3 length is 15 residues. Trimming pared 0 bases from V and 6 bases from J, leaving 13 bases between. CDR3 sequence reads: CASSLAGGDPDTQYF. The CDR3, as DNA: TGTGCCAGCAGTTTAGCGGGAGGAGACCCCGATACGCAGTATTTT.

The sample holds a few counts of this clonotype. The chain joins TRBV6-2 or TRBV6-3 to TRBJ2-3; 11 bases agree with TRBD2. J was trimmed by 1 base and V by 4 bases; bases with no gene match: 13. CDR3 length: 19 amino acids. The V gene's germline CDR1 is MNHEY and CDR2 SVGEGT. CDR3 loop: CASSSPHSTSGKGTDTQYF. The CDR3 DNA reads TGTGCCAGCAGTTCCCCCCACTCGACTAGCGGGAAAGGCACAGATACGCAGTATTTT.

The table lists this clonotype with a few counts. The chain has TRBV7-3 and TRBJ2-3; no reliable D call. Trimming removed 1 base at V and 1 base at J, with 9 bases between. The CDR3 extends over 15 amino acids. Germline values: CDR1 SGHTA, CDR2 FQGTGA. DNA for the CDR3: TGTGCCAGCAGCTTAAACTGGTTCGGCACAGATACGCAGTATTTT. Protein sequence: CASSLNWFGTDTQYF.

A word on this clonotype: Its ends do not fully match the called genes, so a read error is possible. The V call is TRBV20-1, the J call TRBJ2-1; 16 bases line up with TRBD2. Germline values: CDR1 DFQATT, CDR2 SNEGSKA (reference sequence). CDR3 length: 13 residues. This CDR3 reads CSASGTSGRARLF. Written as DNA, the CDR3 is TGCAGTGCTTCCGGGACTAGCGGGAGGGCCCGGCTCTTC.